This T cell receptor (beta chain) was retrieved from a study of a mutant IDH1 vaccine in newly diagnosed glioma. The time point is: week 23, last vaccination. The content of each vaccine dose was 300 ug of mutant IDH1 20-mer peptide, and topical imiquimod accompanied it. Astrocytomas found in donors were new, WHO grade 3 or 4, IDH1-mutant and ATRX-lost. This clone was counted a few times. Its antigen is not identified. Method: immunoSEQ multiplex PCR; TCRdb's copy keeps in-frame clones and lacks some. In the table there are about 64,000 clones, roughly 84% of which are singletons. V dropped 4 bases and J dropped 7 bases, with 12 bases sitting between them. Germline loops: CDR1 SGHDT, CDR2 YYEEEE. The CDR3 consists of 14 residues.

Sequencing used PBMCs, obtained from a glioma patient whose treatment included an IDH1 peptide vaccine. The source is a man aged 25 to 45 with glioma. The genes are TRBV5-6 and TRBJ1-6; D is unresolved. The DNA for the CDR3 is TGTGCCAGCAGCAAAAGGAGGGAGAATTCACCCCTCCACTTT. This translates into CASSKRRENSPLHF.